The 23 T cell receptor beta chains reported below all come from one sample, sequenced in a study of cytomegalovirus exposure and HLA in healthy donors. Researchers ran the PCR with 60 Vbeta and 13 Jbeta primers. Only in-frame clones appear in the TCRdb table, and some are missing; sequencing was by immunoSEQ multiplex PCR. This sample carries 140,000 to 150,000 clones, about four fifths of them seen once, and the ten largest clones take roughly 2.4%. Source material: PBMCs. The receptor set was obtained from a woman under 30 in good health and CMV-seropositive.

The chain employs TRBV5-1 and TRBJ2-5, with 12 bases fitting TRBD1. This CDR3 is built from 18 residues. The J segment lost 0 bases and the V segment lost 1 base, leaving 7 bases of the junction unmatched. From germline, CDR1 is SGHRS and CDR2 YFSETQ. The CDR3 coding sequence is TGCGCCAGCAGCTTGTCCCGGGACAGGGGGCCGTACCAAGAGACCCAGTACTTC. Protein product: CASSLSRDRGPYQETQYF.

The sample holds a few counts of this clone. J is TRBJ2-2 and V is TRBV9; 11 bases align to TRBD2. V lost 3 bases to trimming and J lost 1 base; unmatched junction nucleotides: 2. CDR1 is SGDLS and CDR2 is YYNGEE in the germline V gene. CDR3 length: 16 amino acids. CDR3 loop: CASSGGTSGNTGELFF. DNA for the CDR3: TGTGCCAGCAGCGGAGGGACTAGCGGGAACACCGGGGAGCTGTTTTTT.

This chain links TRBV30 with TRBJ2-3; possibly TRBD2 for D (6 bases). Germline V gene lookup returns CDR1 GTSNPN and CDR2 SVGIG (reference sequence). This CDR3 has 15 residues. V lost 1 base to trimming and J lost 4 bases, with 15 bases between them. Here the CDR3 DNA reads TGTGCCTGGAGTGGAGGACTACAAAGTCCAGATACGCAGTATTTT. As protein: CAWSGGLQSPDTQYF.

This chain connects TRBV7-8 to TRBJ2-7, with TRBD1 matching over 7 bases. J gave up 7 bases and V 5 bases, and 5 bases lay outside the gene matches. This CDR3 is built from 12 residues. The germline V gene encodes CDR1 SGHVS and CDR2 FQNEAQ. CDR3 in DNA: TGTGCCAGCAGCCCAGGGGGAGCAGAGCAGTACTTC. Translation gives CASSPGGAEQYF.

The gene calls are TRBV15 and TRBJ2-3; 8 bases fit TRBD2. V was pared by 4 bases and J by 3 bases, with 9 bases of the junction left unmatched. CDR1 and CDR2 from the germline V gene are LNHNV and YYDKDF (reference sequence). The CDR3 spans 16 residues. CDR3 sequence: CATSKVTGGATDTQYF. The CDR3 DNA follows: TGTGCCACCAGCAAGGTCACGGGGGGGGCGACAGATACGCAGTATTTT.

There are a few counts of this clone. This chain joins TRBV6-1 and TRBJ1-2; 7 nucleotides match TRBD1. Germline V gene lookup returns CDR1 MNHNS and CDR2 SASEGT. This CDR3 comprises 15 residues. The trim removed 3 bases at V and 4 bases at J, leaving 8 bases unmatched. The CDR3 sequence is CASSDPSAGGYGYTF. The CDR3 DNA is TGTGCCAGCAGTGACCCCTCGGCAGGGGGCTATGGCTACACCTTC.

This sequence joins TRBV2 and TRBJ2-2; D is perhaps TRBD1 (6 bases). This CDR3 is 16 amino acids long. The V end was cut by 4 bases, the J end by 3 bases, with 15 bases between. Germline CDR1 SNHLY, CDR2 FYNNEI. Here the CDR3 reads CASSGAGQGYTGELFF. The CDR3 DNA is TGTGCCAGCAGTGGGGCTGGGCAGGGGTACACCGGGGAGCTGTTTTTT.

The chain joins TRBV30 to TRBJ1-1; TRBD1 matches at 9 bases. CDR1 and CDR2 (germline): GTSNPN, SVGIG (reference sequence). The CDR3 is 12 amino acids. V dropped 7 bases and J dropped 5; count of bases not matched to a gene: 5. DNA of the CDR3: TGTGCCTTTACAGGGGGCTTGACTGAAGCTTTCTTT. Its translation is CAFTGGLTEAFF.

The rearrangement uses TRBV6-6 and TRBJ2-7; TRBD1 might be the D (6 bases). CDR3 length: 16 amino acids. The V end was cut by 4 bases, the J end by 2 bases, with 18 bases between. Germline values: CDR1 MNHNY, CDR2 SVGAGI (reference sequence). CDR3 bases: TGTGCCAGCAGTTCCCCTGGGACATCCAAAGCCTACGAGCAGTACTTC. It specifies CASSSPGTSKAYEQYF.

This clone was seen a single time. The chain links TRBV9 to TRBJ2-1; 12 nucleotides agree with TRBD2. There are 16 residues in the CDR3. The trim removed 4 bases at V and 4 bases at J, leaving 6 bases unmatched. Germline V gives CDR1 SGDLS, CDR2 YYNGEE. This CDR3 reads CASSPRTSGAYNEQFF. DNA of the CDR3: TGTGCCAGCAGCCCCCGGACTAGCGGGGCTTACAATGAGCAGTTCTTC.

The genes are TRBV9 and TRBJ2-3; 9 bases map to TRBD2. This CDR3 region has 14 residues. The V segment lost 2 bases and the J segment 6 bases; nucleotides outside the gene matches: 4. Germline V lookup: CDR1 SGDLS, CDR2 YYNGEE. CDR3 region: CASSVLAGGDTQYF. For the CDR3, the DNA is TGTGCCAGCAGCGTTTTGGCGGGGGGGGATACGCAGTATTTT. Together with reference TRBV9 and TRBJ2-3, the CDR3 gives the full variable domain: DSGVTQTPKHLITATGQRVTLRCSPRSGDLSVYWYQQSLDQGLQFLIQYYNGEERAKGNILERFSAQQFPDLHSELNLSSLELGDSALYFCASSVLAGGDTQYFGPGTRLTVL.

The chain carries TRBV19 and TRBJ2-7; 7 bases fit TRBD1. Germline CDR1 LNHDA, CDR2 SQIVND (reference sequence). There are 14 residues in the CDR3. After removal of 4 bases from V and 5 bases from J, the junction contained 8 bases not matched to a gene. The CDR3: CASSSRQGTHEQYF. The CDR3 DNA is TGTGCCAGTAGTAGTCGACAGGGAACTCACGAGCAGTACTTC.

This CDR3 reads CASSPVTGQGGETQYF. The CDR3 nucleotides are TGTGCCAGCTCACCGGTAACGGGACAGGGAGGAGAGACCCAGTACTTC. J is TRBJ2-5 and V is TRBV18; TRBD1 matches at 9 bases. CDR3 length equals 16 residues. Germline values: CDR1 KGHSH, CDR2 LQKENI. After removal of 3 bases from V and 4 bases from J, the junction contained 9 bases not matched to a gene.

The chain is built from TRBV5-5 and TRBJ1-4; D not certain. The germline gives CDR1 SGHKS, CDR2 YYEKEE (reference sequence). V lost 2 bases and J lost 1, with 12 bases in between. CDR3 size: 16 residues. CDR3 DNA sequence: TGTGCCAGCAGCTTTTTGTTGCAGGAAACTAATGAAAAACTGTTTTTT. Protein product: CASSFLLQETNEKLFF.

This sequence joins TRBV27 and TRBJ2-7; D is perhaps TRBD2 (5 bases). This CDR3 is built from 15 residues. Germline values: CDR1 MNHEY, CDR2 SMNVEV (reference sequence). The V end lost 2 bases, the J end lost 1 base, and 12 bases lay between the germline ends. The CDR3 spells CASSLRSWESYEQYF. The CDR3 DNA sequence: TGTGCCAGCAGTTTAAGGAGCTGGGAGTCCTACGAGCAGTACTTC.

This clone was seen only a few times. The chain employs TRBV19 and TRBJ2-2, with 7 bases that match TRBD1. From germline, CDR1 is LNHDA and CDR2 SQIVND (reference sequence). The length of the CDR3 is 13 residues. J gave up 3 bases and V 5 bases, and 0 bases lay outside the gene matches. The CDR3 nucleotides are TGTGCCAGTAGTCAGGGGGACACCGGGGAGCTGTTTTTT. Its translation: CASSQGDTGELFF.

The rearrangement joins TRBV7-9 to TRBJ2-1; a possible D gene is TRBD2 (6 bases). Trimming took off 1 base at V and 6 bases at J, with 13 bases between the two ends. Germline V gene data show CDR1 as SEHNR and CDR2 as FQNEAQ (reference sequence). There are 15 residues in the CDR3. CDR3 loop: CASSLVGTLANEQFF. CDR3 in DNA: TGTGCCAGCAGCTTAGTTGGGACTCTCGCCAATGAGCAGTTCTTC.

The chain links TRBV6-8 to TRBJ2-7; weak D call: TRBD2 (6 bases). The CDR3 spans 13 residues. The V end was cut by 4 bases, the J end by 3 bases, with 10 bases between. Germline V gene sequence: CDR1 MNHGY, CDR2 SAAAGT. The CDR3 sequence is CASSSWTIYEQYF. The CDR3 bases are TGTGCCAGCAGTTCCTGGACTATCTACGAGCAGTACTTC.

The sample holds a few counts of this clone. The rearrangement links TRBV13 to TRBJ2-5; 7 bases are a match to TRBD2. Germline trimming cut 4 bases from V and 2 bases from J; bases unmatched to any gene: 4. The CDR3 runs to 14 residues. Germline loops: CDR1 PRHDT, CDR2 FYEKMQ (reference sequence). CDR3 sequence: CASSSTSDQETQYF. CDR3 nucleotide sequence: TGTGCCAGCAGCTCAACTAGCGATCAAGAGACCCAGTACTTC.

The CDR3 DNA sequence: TGCGCCAGCAGCCAAGGCCAATTAAAAACAGGCACTGAAGCTTTCTTT. As protein: CASSQGQLKTGTEAFF. This chain uses TRBV4-3 with TRBJ1-1; weak D call: TRBD1 (5 bases). The CDR3 sequence is 16 residues long. V lost 1 base, J lost 4 bases, and 16 bases lay in between. The germline CDR1 and CDR2 sequences are LGHNA and YSLEER.

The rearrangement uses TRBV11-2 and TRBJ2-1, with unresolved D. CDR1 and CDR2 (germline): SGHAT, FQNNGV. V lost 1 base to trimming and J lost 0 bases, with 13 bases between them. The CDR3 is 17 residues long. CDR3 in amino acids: CASSLGRGGVSYNEQFF. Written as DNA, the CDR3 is TGTGCCAGCAGCTTAGGGCGCGGCGGAGTCTCCTACAATGAGCAGTTCTTC.

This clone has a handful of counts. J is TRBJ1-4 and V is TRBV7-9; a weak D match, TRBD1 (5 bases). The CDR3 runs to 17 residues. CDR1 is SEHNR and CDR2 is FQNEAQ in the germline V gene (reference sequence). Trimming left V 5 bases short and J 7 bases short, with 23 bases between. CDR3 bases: TGTGCCAGCAGCCAAAGACAGAACTTTCGGTCCGGTGAAAAACTGTTTTTT. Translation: CASSQRQNFRSGEKLFF.

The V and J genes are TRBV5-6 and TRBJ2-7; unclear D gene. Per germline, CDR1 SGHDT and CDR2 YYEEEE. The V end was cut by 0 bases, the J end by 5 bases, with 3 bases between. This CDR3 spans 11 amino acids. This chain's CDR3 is CASSLADEQYF. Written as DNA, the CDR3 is TGTGCCAGCAGCTTGGCCGACGAGCAGTACTTC.